This section outlines one T cell receptor beta chain sequence together with its context. Antigen: not known. Measured with immunoSEQ multiplex PCR; TCRdb has only the in-frame clones, and not every one. The data contain about 81,000 clones, 90% to 95% of them singletons. This entry is derived from a study of Tregs in tolerant kidney transplant recipients. Study-wide findings and caveats: Nucleotide sequences could not be compared across some patients' samples due to primer changes. Donor-specific Treg expansion exceeded global Treg expansion in tolerant patients, suggesting antigen drive. Expanding Tregs on activated donor B cells appeared to best identify donor-specific TCRbeta clones.

Mixed chimerism was transient after nonmyeloablative marrow transplants from related graft donors. Unstimulated Tregs (CD4+CD25+CD127-) and CD4+CD25- non-Tregs were sorted from PBMCs. The sequencing used CD4+ T cells from blood (PBMCs), collected 24 months after the transplant. The receptor was isolated from a human patient who received a combined kidney and bone marrow transplant. The graft donor may account for some of the T cells.

DNA of the CDR3: TGCGCCAGCAGCCGAGTGTCCGGGAGGGCGGATACGCAGTATTTT. It encodes CASSRVSGRADTQYF. V usage is TRBV4-3 and J usage is TRBJ2-3, with 8 nucleotides matching TRBD2. Germline CDR1 is LGHNA and CDR2 is YSLEER. V trimming: 4 bases; J trimming: 6 bases; junction bases outside the gene matches: 9. This CDR3 has 15 residues.